Listed here are 24 T cell receptor beta chains from one sample, sequenced in a study of T cells in Graves' hyperthyroidism and ophthalmopathy. From RNA transcripts, TCR beta CDR3 regions were amplified. The HTBI primer set drove a first-round RT-PCR of the TCR CDR3. TCRdb independently ran MiXCR on the multiplex PCR reads; one entry per CDR3 protein. The table records about 640,000 distinct CDR3 sequences, under 25% of them present only once. The sequenced sample was blood. All receptors come from a man aged 25-45 years with Graves' ophthalmopathy.

This clonotype showed up just a few times. The rearrangement links TRBV9 to TRBJ2-1; 7 bases are a match to TRBD1. With V trimmed by 0 bases and J by 3 bases, 3 bases remained unmatched. CDR3 size: 15 residues. Germline values: CDR1 SGDLS, CDR2 YYNGEE. The CDR3 loop reads CASSVGGGDYNEQFF. The DNA for the CDR3 is TGTGCCAGCAGCGTAGGAGGGGGCGACTACAATGAGCAGTTCTTC.

CDR3 sequence: CSARQGSGLYEQYF. CDR3 in DNA: TGCAGTGCTAGACAGGGAAGCGGGCTCTACGAGCAGTACTTC. This chain uses TRBV20-1 with TRBJ2-7; TRBD2 might be the D (6 bases). Germline V gene data show CDR1 as DFQATT and CDR2 as SNEGSKA (reference sequence). The CDR3 is 14 residues long. Trimming removed 2 bases from V and 3 bases from J, with 14 bases in between.

This chain uses TRBV6-2 or TRBV6-3 with TRBJ2-7; perhaps TRBD1 as D (5 bases). Trimming shortened V by 7 bases and J by 5 bases, and 18 bases separated the two germline ends. Germline values: CDR1 MNHEY, CDR2 SVGEGT. This CDR3 region has 14 residues. CDR3 in DNA: TGTGCCAGCAATCCTCTGTCCCCAGGGCACGAGCAGTACTTC. It encodes CASNPLSPGHEQYF.

This clonotype occurred many times. The rearrangement links TRBV10-3 to TRBJ2-7; 10 bases line up with TRBD2. V shed 6 bases and J 5 bases; nucleotides not matched to a gene: 16. Germline V gene lookup returns CDR1 ENHRY and CDR2 SYGVKD. The CDR3 is made up of 17 amino acids. CDR3: CAISLQPSGRADHEQYF. The CDR3 DNA follows: TGTGCCATCAGCCTCCAACCCAGCGGGAGGGCCGACCACGAGCAGTACTTC.

The chain links TRBV4-2 to TRBJ1-2, with D hard to call. The CDR3 sequence is 14 residues long. In germline, CDR1 is LGHNA, CDR2 YNFKEQ. The V end was cut by 0 bases, the J end by 6 bases, with 11 bases between. CDR3 loop: CASSQDAEEDGYTF. As DNA, the CDR3 is TGTGCCAGCAGCCAAGATGCTGAGGAGGATGGCTACACCTTC.

For this clonotype: A clone one base away is much larger, so this may be a read error. The J gene is TRBJ2-7, the V gene TRBV28; TRBD1 might be the D (5 bases). The V end was cut by 6 bases, the J end by 6 bases, with 18 bases between. CDR1 is MDHEN and CDR2 is SYDVKM in the germline V gene. CDR3 size: 14 residues. CDR3 in amino acids: CASRENRWPREQYF. CDR3 bases: TGTGCCAGCAGAGAAAACAGGTGGCCCCGCGAGCAGTACTTC.

This clonotype showed up just a few times. The chain employs TRBV7-9 and TRBJ1-2; TRBD1 agrees at 7 bases. Germline V gene sequence: CDR1 SEHNR, CDR2 FQNEAQ (reference sequence). There are 16 residues in the CDR3. V shed 5 bases and J 4 bases; nucleotides not matched to a gene: 13. This CDR3 reads CASSPVYGAGGYGYTF. CDR3 in DNA: TGTGCCAGCAGCCCTGTTTACGGGGCAGGGGGCTATGGCTACACCTTC. Combining the CDR3 with reference TRBV7-9 and TRBJ1-2 gives the whole variable domain DTGVSQNPRHKITKRGQNVTFRCDPISEHNRLYWYRQTLGQGPEFLTYFQNEAQLEKSRLLSDRFSAERPKGSFSTLEIQRTEQGDSAMYLCASSPVYGAGGYGYTFGSGTRLTVV.

Remarks on this clonotype: A much more abundant neighbour one base away suggests this may be a read error. This rearrangement joins TRBV7-2 to TRBJ2-7; 10 bases are a match to TRBD2. The CDR3 is 15 residues long. Germline CDR1 SGHTA, CDR2 FQGNSA. With V trimmed by 5 bases and J by 2 bases, 6 bases remained unmatched. CDR3 in amino acids: CASSVSSGSTYEQYF. CDR3 bases: TGTGCCAGCAGCGTATCTAGCGGGAGTACCTACGAGCAGTACTTC.

This clonotype was picked up a small number of times. The V and J genes are TRBV24-1 and TRBJ2-3; D unresolved. Germline V gene lookup returns CDR1 KGHDR and CDR2 SFDVKD. This CDR3 is 12 amino acids long. V was pared by 3 bases and J by 3 bases, with 3 bases between. CDR3 region: CATSDMTDTQYF. The CDR3 nucleotides are TGTGCCACCAGTGATATGACAGATACGCAGTATTTT.

The rearrangement joins TRBV20-1 to TRBJ1-4; the D is unclear. The CDR3 runs 14 residues. V lost 1 base, J lost 1 base, and 7 bases lay in between. The V gene's germline CDR1 is DFQATT and CDR2 SNEGSKA (reference sequence). The CDR3: CSARGSRTNEKLFF. CDR3 coding DNA: TGCAGTGCTAGAGGATCGCGAACTAATGAAAAACTGTTTTTT.

The V gene is TRBV6-1, the J gene TRBJ1-2; D remains unclear. Germline V gives CDR1 MNHNS, CDR2 SASEGT. The V gene lost 5 bases and the J gene lost 8 bases, with 18 bases spanning the gap. The CDR3 has 14 amino acids. This chain's CDR3 is CASSQEAPSGGYTF. Here the CDR3 DNA reads TGTGCCAGCAGTCAAGAAGCCCCCTCGGGCGGCTACACCTTC.

The table lists this clonotype with a count of one. A read error may produce the germline difference seen at one junction end. The chain uses TRBV29-1 and TRBJ1-1; no clear D. The CDR3 extends over 16 amino acids. From germline, CDR1 is SQVTM and CDR2 ANQGSEA. Here the CDR3 DNA reads TGCAGCGTTGAAAGGGAGTTTTGGCAGTTGAACTCTGAAGCTTTCTTT. The encoded protein is CSVEREFWQLNSEAFF.

This clonotype was seen at least ten times. The chain joins TRBV7-3 to TRBJ2-7; TRBD1 matches at 9 bases. This CDR3 spans 15 amino acids. CDR1 is SGHTA, CDR2 FQGTGA, per germline. J gave up 5 bases and V 3 bases, and 8 bases lay outside the gene matches. The chain's CDR3 is CASSFNPGQGNEQYF. CDR3 in DNA: TGTGCCAGCAGCTTCAACCCCGGACAGGGGAACGAGCAGTACTTC. Full variable domain (missing parts from reference TRBV7-3 and TRBJ2-7): GAGVSQTPSNKVTEKGKYVELRCDPISGHTALYWYRQSLGQGPEFLIYFQGTGAADDSGLPNDRFFAVRPEGSVSTLKIQRTERGDSAVYLCASSFNPGQGNEQYFGPGTRLTVT.

The rearrangement links TRBV7-2 to TRBJ1-2; tentative D call: TRBD1 (5 bases). This CDR3 has 14 residues. The V and J ends lost 1 base and 7 bases respectively, with 13 bases between them. The germline CDR1 and CDR2 sequences are SGHTA and FQGNSA. The DNA for the CDR3 is TGTGCCAGCAGCTTAGGGTCGGGGGGTGGTGGCTACACCTTC. It codes for CASSLGSGGGGYTF.

This clonotype was recorded a few times. The chain recombines TRBV24-1 with TRBJ2-2; 7 bases match TRBD1. J lost 6 bases, V lost 7 bases, and 4 bases had no gene match. The germline V gene encodes CDR1 KGHDR and CDR2 SFDVKD. This CDR3 contains 13 residues. In DNA form, the CDR3 reads TGTGCCACCAGGACAGGGTGGTCCGGGGAGCTGTTTTTT. Translated, it gives CATRTGWSGELFF.

This clonotype was detected ten times or more. The V gene is TRBV6-1, the J gene TRBJ1-1, with D unclear. Germline CDR1 MNHNS, CDR2 SASEGT. Trimming stripped 5 bases from V and 1 base from J, with 11 bases between. This CDR3 spans 14 amino acids. The CDR3 spells CASSKNWGNTEAFF. The CDR3 coding sequence is TGTGCCAGCAGTAAGAACTGGGGGAACACTGAAGCTTTCTTT.

This clonotype has at least ten counts. The V and J genes are TRBV28 and TRBJ1-5; no clear D. Germline lookup yields CDR1 MDHEN and CDR2 SYDVKM. With 3 bases removed from V and 6 bases from J, the gap between germline ends came to 9 bases. The CDR3 is 13 amino acids. The CDR3 bases are TGTGCCAGCAGTTTCGACCGGCGTCAGCCCCAGCATTTT. This translates into CASSFDRRQPQHF.

Ten or more counts support this clonotype. This rearrangement joins TRBV5-1 to TRBJ2-1; TRBD2 agrees at 9 bases. The CDR3 contains 13 residues. V was clipped by 5 bases and J by 8 bases; unmatched bases: 5. Germline assignment: CDR1 SGHRS and CDR2 YFSETQ. CDR3 residues: CASSPIAGDEQFF. The DNA for the CDR3 is TGCGCCAGCAGTCCAATAGCGGGAGATGAGCAGTTCTTC.

This sequence joins TRBV24-1 and TRBJ2-3; the match to TRBD2 covers 10 bases. This CDR3 contains 15 residues. Germline lookup yields CDR1 KGHDR and CDR2 SFDVKD. V was clipped by 4 bases and J by 4 bases; unmatched bases: 4. This CDR3 is CATSDRAGGADTQYF. CDR3 nucleotide sequence: TGTGCCACCAGTGACCGAGCGGGAGGGGCAGATACGCAGTATTTT.

The table lists this clonotype with many counts. The rearrangement joins TRBV14 to TRBJ1-2, with D unresolved. This CDR3 contains 14 residues. Trimming took 1 base from V and 2 from J, leaving 8 bases between them. Germline loops: CDR1 SGHDN, CDR2 FVKESK. The DNA for the CDR3 is TGTGCCAGCAGCCAAGTCAGCCTGAACTATGGCTACACCTTC. Protein sequence: CASSQVSLNYGYTF.

This sequence joins TRBV29-1 and TRBJ2-3; 7 nucleotides align to TRBD2. The CDR3 sequence is 13 residues long. V lost 4 bases to trimming and J lost 2 bases; unmatched junction nucleotides: 3. Germline V lookup: CDR1 SQVTM, CDR2 ANQGSEA. This CDR3 reads CSVVGRVTDTQYF. The CDR3 DNA is TGCAGCGTTGTAGGGAGGGTCACAGATACGCAGTATTTT.

This clonotype showed up just once. One end of the junction fails to match germline, which may point to a read error. The chain links TRBV20-1 to TRBJ2-7; 8 nucleotides align to TRBD1. The CDR3 sequence is 16 residues long. Germline V gene lookup returns CDR1 DFQATT and CDR2 SNEGSKA (reference sequence). The CDR3 protein is CSATFPRDRRTYEEYF. The DNA of the CDR3 is TGCAGTGCTACTTTCCCCCGGGACAGGCGGACGTACGAGGAGTACTTC.

This clonotype was observed at least ten times. V usage is TRBV5-1 and J usage is TRBJ1-2; TRBD1 aligns across 10 bases. V shed 4 bases, J shed 5 bases, and the junction held 5 bases outside the gene matches. Per germline, CDR1 SGHRS and CDR2 YFSETQ. The CDR3 runs 14 residues. The CDR3 DNA is TGCGCCAGCAGCGCCGGGACAGGGGCTTATGGCTACACCTTC. Amino acids: CASSAGTGAYGYTF.

This clonotype was recorded many times. This chain links TRBV20-1 with TRBJ1-5; D remains ambiguous. The V gene's germline CDR1 is DFQATT and CDR2 SNEGSKA (reference sequence). The CDR3 length is 12 residues. V lost 2 bases and J 4 bases, leaving 6 bases between the germline ends. This CDR3 reads CSARRENQPQHF. CDR3 DNA sequence: TGCAGTGCTAGACGCGAGAATCAGCCCCAGCATTTT.